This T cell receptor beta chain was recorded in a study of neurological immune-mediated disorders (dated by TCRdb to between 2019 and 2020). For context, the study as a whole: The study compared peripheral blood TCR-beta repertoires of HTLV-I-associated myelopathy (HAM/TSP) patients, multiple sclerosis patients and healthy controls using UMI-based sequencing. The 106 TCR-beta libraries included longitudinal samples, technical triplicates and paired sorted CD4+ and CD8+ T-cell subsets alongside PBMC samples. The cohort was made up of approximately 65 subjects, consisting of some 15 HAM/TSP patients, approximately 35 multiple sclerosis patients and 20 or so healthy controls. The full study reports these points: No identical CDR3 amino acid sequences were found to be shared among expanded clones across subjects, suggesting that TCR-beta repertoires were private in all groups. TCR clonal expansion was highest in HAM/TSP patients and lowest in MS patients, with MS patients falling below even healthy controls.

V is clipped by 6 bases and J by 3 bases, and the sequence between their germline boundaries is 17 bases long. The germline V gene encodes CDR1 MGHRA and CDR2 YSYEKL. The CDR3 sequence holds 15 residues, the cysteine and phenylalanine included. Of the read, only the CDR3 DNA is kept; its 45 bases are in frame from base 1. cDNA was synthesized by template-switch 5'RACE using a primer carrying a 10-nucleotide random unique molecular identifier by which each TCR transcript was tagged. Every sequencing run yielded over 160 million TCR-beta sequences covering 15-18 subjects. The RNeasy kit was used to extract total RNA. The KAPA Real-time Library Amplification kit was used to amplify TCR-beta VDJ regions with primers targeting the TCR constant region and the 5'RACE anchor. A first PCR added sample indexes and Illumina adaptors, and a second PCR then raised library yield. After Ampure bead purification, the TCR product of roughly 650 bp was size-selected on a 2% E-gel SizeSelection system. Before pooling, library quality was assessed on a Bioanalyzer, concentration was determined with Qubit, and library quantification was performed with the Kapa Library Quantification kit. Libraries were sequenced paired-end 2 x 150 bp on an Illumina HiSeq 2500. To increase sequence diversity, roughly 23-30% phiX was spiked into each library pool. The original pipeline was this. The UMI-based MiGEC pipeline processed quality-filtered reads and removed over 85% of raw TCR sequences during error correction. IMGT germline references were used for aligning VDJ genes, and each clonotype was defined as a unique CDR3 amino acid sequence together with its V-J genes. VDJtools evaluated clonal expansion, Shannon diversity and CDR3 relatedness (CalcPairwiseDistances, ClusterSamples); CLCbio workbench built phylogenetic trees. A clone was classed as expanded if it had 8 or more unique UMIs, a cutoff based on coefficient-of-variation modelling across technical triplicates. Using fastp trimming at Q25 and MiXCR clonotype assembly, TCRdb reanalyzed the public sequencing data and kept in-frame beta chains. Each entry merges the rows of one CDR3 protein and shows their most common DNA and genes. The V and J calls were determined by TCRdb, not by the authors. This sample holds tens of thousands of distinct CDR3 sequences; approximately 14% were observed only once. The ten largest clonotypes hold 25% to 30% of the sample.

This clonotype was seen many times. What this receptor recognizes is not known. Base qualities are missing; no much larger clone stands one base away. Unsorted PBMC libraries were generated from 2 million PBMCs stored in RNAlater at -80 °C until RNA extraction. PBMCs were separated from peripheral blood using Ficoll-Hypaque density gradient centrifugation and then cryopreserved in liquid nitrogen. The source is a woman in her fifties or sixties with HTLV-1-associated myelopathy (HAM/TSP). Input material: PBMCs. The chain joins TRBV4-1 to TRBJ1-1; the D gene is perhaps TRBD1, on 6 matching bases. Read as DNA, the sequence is TGCGCCAGCAGACTGTCAACAGGGCAGGACACTGAAGCTTTCTTT. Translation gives CASRLSTGQDTEAFF.